The clone carrying this T cell receptor (beta chain) came up many times. Antigen specificity is unknown. The record originates from a study of T cell repertoires in cytomegalovirus infection. Study-wide background: Signatures in public TCR beta sequences pointed to both CMV infection and matching HLA type.

Study observations and caveats: Cumulative frequency of public TCR beta families picked out carriers of CMV plus the relevant HLA. The response measured ex vivo was dominated by TCR beta clonotypes (HLA-C-restricted and CMV-specific).

TCRdb independently ran MiXCR on the reads; one entry per CDR3 protein. The sample yields 490,000 or so distinct CDR3 sequences, about 10% seen once. The ends lost 10 bases at V and 2 bases at J; junction bases unmatched: 6. Germline V CDR1 and CDR2: ENHRY, SYGVKD. The CDR3 extends over 13 amino acids. The specimen was PBMCs. The rearrangement uses TRBV10-3 and TRBJ2-3; 7 bases agree with TRBD2. This TCR was sampled from a human donor in good health (CMV status not recorded). Some clones in this sample may be carry-over from other donors' samples. The CDR3 region is CATAGDFTDTQYF. The CDR3 DNA reads TGTGCCACCGCGGGAGACTTCACAGATACGCAGTATTTT.